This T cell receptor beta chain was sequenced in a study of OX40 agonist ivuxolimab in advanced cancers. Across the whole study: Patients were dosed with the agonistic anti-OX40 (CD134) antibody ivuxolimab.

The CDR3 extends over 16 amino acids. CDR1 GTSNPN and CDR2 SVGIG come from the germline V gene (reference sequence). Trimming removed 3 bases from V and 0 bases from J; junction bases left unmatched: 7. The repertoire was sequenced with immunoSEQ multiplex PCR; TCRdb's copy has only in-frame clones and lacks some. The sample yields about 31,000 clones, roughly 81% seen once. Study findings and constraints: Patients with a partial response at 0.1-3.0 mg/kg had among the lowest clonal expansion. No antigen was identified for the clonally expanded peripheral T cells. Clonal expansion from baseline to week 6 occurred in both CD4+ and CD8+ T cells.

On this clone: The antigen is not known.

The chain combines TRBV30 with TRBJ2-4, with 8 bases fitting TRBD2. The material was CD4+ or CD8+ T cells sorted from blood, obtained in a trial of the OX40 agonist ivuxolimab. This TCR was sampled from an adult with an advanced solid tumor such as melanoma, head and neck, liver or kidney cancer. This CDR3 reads CAWSATSVLAKNIQYF. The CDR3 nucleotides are TGTGCCTGGAGCGCGACTAGCGTCCTAGCCAAAAACATTCAGTACTTC.